These 9 T cell receptor beta chains came from one sample sequenced in a study of blood T cell repertoires in COVID-19. Clones were sequenced by immunoSEQ multiplex PCR, and TCRdb holds only the in-frame ones, with some missing. Of approximately 150,000 clones listed, around 90% were seen once; the top ten hold roughly 1%. The material sequenced was peripheral blood. The source is a woman aged 45-59 years with acute or convalescent COVID-19.

The chain combines TRBV5-4 with TRBJ1-6; possibly TRBD1 for D (6 bases). The CDR3 totals 14 residues. Trimming took off 5 bases at V and 3 bases at J, with 9 bases between the two ends. Germline CDR1 is SGHNT and CDR2 is YYREEE (reference sequence). The CDR3 DNA reads as TGTGCCAGCAGACCACAGGGCTATAATTCACCCCTCCACTTT. Residues: CASRPQGYNSPLHF.

The chain uses TRBV19 and TRBJ2-4; 11 bases fit TRBD2. Germline trimming cut 6 bases from V and 6 bases from J; bases unmatched to any gene: 7. Germline CDR1 and CDR2: LNHDA and SQIVND (reference sequence). This CDR3 has 15 amino acids. The CDR3 nucleotides read TGTGCCAGTAGCTCCGGGACTAGCGGACGAAACATTCAGTACTTC. Translation: CASSSGTSGRNIQYF.

This chain connects TRBV18 to TRBJ1-6; 7 nucleotides agree with TRBD1. Trimming at V came to 8 bases and at J to 6 bases, leaving 7 bases not matched to a gene. Germline CDR1 is KGHSH and CDR2 is LQKENI. This CDR3 contains 14 residues. The CDR3 is CASGPAGGNSPLHF. The CDR3 DNA reads as TGTGCCAGCGGGCCAGCAGGGGGTAATTCACCCCTCCACTTT.

V usage is TRBV24-1 and J usage is TRBJ2-1; D may be TRBD1 (6 bases). The CDR3 is 16 residues long. Germline V gene sequence: CDR1 KGHDR, CDR2 SFDVKD. The V end lost 7 bases, the J end lost 4 bases, and 19 bases lay between the germline ends. The CDR3: CATSLTGTPSYNEQFF. In DNA form, the CDR3 reads TGTGCCACCAGCCTGACCGGGACACCGAGTTACAATGAGCAGTTCTTC.

CDR3 nucleotides: TGTGCCAGCAGTTATCCGGGCCAGGGGATGACTGAAGCTTTCTTT. As protein: CASSYPGQGMTEAFF. This rearrangement joins TRBV21-1 to TRBJ1-1; the D segment call TRBD1 is taken from the table without a DNA check. TRBV21-1 is a listed pseudogene. There are 15 residues in the CDR3.

The gene calls are TRBV19 and TRBJ1-1, with TRBD1 as a possible D gene (5 bases). Germline V gene sequence: CDR1 LNHDA, CDR2 SQIVND (reference sequence). CDR3 length equals 15 residues. Trimming left V 2 bases short and J 4 bases short, with 14 bases between. CDR3 loop: CASSISTRGGTEAFF. As DNA, the CDR3 is TGTGCCAGTAGTATATCGACAAGGGGTGGCACTGAAGCTTTCTTT.

The rearrangement links TRBV6-6 to TRBJ2-7; no clear D. Germline values: CDR1 MNHNY, CDR2 SVGAGI (reference sequence). This CDR3 has 15 amino acids. The germline V and J ends were trimmed by 5 bases and 5 bases, with 19 bases remaining between them. The CDR3 spells CASSSPGTFSDEQYF. For the CDR3, the DNA is TGTGCCAGCAGTAGTCCAGGAACCTTTTCAGACGAGCAGTACTTC.

This clone was seen a handful of times. The rearrangement uses TRBV19 and TRBJ1-1, with D uncertain. The CDR3 covers 16 residues. Germline-derived CDR1 and CDR2 are LNHDA and SQIVND (reference sequence). V gave up 6 bases and J gave up 3 bases, with 20 bases separating them. The CDR3 nucleotides read TGTGCCAGTAGCTCCCTAGGAAAGGGAGTGGACACTGAAGCTTTCTTT. Translated, it gives CASSSLGKGVDTEAFF.

This clone was seen a handful of times. The chain combines TRBV6-5 with TRBJ1-4; perhaps TRBD1 as D (5 bases). The germline V gene has CDR1 MNHEY and CDR2 SVGAGI. V gave up 7 bases and J gave up 5 bases, with 11 bases separating them. CDR3 size: 13 residues. For the CDR3, the DNA is TGTGCCAGCACCCGAAACAGGAATGAAAAACTGTTTTTT. Encoded protein: CASTRNRNEKLFF.